This T cell receptor (beta chain) came from a study of T cell responses to AZD1222 COVID-19 vaccine (dated by TCRdb to about 2021). About the full investigation: TCR sequencing was performed for roughly 250 trial participants, of whom about 200 were given two doses of AZD1222 and around 25 were given two doses of MenACWY control vaccine. Trial participants were enrolled into age subgroups of 18-55, 56-69 and 70-plus years, which contained about 150, 27 and 61 TCR-sequenced participants, respectively.

The CDR3 regions of human TCRbeta chains were analyzed by immunosequencing. The study's own analysis went as follows. TCRs in the repertoires were matched against a reference library of SARS-CoV-2-specific TCRs that had been generated with the MIRA antigen-specificity platform. Breadth was defined as the fraction of unique TCRs that were SARS-CoV-2-associated, and depth was defined as the fraction of total T cells that were SARS-CoV-2-associated. Using the MIRA data, each spike-specific TCR was mapped to the spike region that the TCR reacts to and placed in a CD4 or CD8 class. Log10-transformed breadth and depth values were compared by one-way ANOVA with Sidak's multiple comparisons tests. TCRdb took over this immuneACCESS table, retaining in-frame rearrangements with V and J assigned. Such tables are incomplete; in checked studies, under half of the missing clones stem from an unresolved V gene, and the remainder is unexplained. That table gives V, J and clone size, and the DNA gave D and trimming. Counted in this sample were about 42,000 clones; approximately 88% of them appeared once. 18% of the sample comes from the top ten.

The CDR3 runs 14 amino acids, cysteine and phenylalanine included. The kept DNA is CDR3 alone, 42 bases in frame from the first base. Relative to germline, V is 0 bases shorter and J is 7 bases shorter, with 15 bases between their ends. The germline V gene (reference sequence) yields GTSNPN for CDR1 and SVGIG for CDR2. Results the study describes overall, beyond this receptor: The whole spike protein was spanned by vaccine-associated CD4 TCRs, and dominant responses were seen in regions 160-218 and 743-854. Conclusions about previously exposed vaccinees were limited because only six AZD1222 recipients were SARS-CoV-2 seropositive at baseline. Because no samples from the day 14 peak response were available, repertoires could be characterized only after the peak T cell response. After two AZD1222 doses, spike-specific TCR breadth and depth were significantly higher than at day 0 and than in MenACWY recipients. The 56-69-year group was small, and its depth increase did not reach significance, likely because of low power. Participants were mostly white British and included more females than males, and it was suggested by the authors that clonal diversity may have been underestimated. Reportedly, close to half of the unique spike-specific TCRs recognized epitopes lying outside the regions that are mutated in the B.1.351 and B.1.1.7 variants.

The time point label for this specimen denotes: about 28 days (+/-7) after the second vaccine dose. AZD1222 recipients whose second dose came at about 4 weeks and those whose second dose came at about 12 weeks were combined into one group, since spike-specific TCR depth and breadth did not differ between the two schedules. Samples from vaccinated people were obtained from the UK trials COV001 and COV002, which included a single-blind randomized controlled phase 2/3 trial of AZD1222 (ChAdOx1 nCoV-19) in healthy adults. For TCRbeta chain sequencing, PBMC samples from trial participants were taken at day 0 and at day 28 after the second dose. Remarks on this clone: This clone's antigen is unknown. Per-base qualities were not stored, and no clone one base away is much larger.

Here the sequenced sample was peripheral blood, taken 28 days after the second AZD1222 dose. The sequence was collected from an adult who received the AZD1222 COVID-19 vaccine. The chain is encoded by TRBV30 joined to TRBJ1-1, with an unclear D gene assignment. CDR3 reads: CAWSVISTGDEAFF. DNA sequence: TGTGCCTGGAGTGTAATCAGCACGGGCGATGAAGCTTTCTTT.